This entry lists 28 T cell receptor beta chains sequenced from one sample in a study of blood T cell repertoires in COVID-19. TCRdb's table, derived via immunoSEQ multiplex PCR, lists solely in-frame clones and lacks some. The sample carries approximately 76,000 clones, 88% recorded once. Material for sequencing was peripheral blood. All receptors derive from a human donor in a cohort sampled during active COVID-19.

The V gene is TRBV6-1, the J gene TRBJ1-1; possible D gene TRBD1, 6 bases. This CDR3 spans 17 amino acids. Germline V lookup: CDR1 MNHNS, CDR2 SASEGT. The V and J ends lost 6 bases and 1 base respectively, with 21 bases between them. The CDR3 spells CASREPGVLRENTEAFF. The DNA for the CDR3 is TGTGCCAGCAGGGAACCAGGGGTCTTGAGAGAGAACACTGAAGCTTTCTTT.

The J gene is TRBJ2-7, the V gene TRBV9, with 7 bases fitting TRBD1. This CDR3 has 15 residues. J was trimmed by 4 bases and V by 0 bases; bases with no gene match: 7. Germline V gene sequence: CDR1 SGDLS, CDR2 YYNGEE. The CDR3 nucleotides read TGTGCCAGCAGCGTAGGCCCAGGGGGAACTTACGAGCAGTACTTC. Translating it yields CASSVGPGGTYEQYF.

The V call is TRBV9, the J call TRBJ2-1; possibly TRBD1 for D (6 bases). The V and J ends lost 1 base and 3 bases respectively, with 11 bases between them. In germline, CDR1 is SGDLS, CDR2 YYNGEE. There are 15 residues in the CDR3. The CDR3 nucleotides are TGTGCCAGCAGCGTACTGGGGGCGCACTACAATGAGCAGTTCTTC. This translates into CASSVLGAHYNEQFF.

The chain links TRBV2 to TRBJ1-6; D remains unclear. The CDR3 is made up of 15 amino acids. Trimming took off 4 bases at V and 7 bases at J, with 14 bases between the two ends. In germline, CDR1 is SNHLY, CDR2 FYNNEI. In nucleotides, the CDR3 is TGTGCCAGCAGTGTTCTGGAGGCCAGGAATTCACCCCTCCACTTT. Its protein is CASSVLEARNSPLHF.

The chain is built from TRBV11-3 and TRBJ2-2, with 7 bases fitting TRBD2. Germline V lookup: CDR1 SGHNT, CDR2 YENEEA. The CDR3 has 15 amino acids. J gave up 3 bases and V 5 bases, and 6 bases lay outside the gene matches. This CDR3 is CASSRPGLYTGELFF. The DNA for the CDR3 is TGTGCCAGCAGCCGTCCGGGACTATACACCGGGGAGCTGTTTTTT.

The rearrangement links TRBV12-5 to TRBJ1-1; 7 bases agree with TRBD1. The CDR3 consists of 14 residues. In germline, CDR1 is LGHNT, CDR2 FRNRAP. V was clipped by 6 bases and J by 4 bases; unmatched bases: 8. The CDR3 DNA reads TGTGCTAGTGGACTCGGACAGGCGAGCACTGAAGCTTTCTTT. This encodes CASGLGQASTEAFF. Drawing the rest from reference TRBV12-5 and TRBJ1-1, the complete variable domain is DARVTQTPRHKVTEMGQEVTMRCQPILGHNTVFWYRQTMMQGLELLAYFRNRAPLDDSGMPKDRFSAEMPDATLATLKIQPSEPRDSAVYFCASGLGQASTEAFFGQGTRLTVV.

The chain is built from TRBV20-1 and TRBJ1-1; D remains ambiguous. Germline CDR1 is DFQATT and CDR2 is SNEGSKA (reference sequence). The V and J ends lost 3 bases and 0 bases respectively, with 14 bases between them. The CDR3 is made up of 15 amino acids. The CDR3 reads CSASGEFLMNTEAFF. CDR3 nucleotides: TGCAGTGCTAGTGGGGAGTTTCTAATGAACACTGAAGCTTTCTTT.

The CDR3 coding sequence is TGTGCCAGCAGTCCGTCGAGCGGGGGGGGAACAGATACGCAGTATTTT. This encodes CASSPSSGGGTDTQYF. This chain connects TRBV6-6 to TRBJ2-3; 10 bases line up with TRBD2. This CDR3 comprises 16 residues. Trimming cost V 5 bases and J 3 bases; bases outside gene matches: 8. Germline-derived CDR1 and CDR2 are MNHNY and SVGAGI (reference sequence).

The V gene is TRBV2, the J gene TRBJ2-1; 8 bases are shared with TRBD2. Germline trimming cut 6 bases from V and 8 bases from J; bases unmatched to any gene: 6. The germline V gene has CDR1 SNHLY and CDR2 FYNNEI. This CDR3 is built from 13 residues. The CDR3 spells CASRASGSYEQFF. CDR3 bases: TGTGCCAGCAGGGCAAGCGGGAGCTATGAGCAGTTCTTC.

The V call is TRBV7-8, the J call TRBJ2-7; 9 bases align to TRBD1. CDR3 length equals 16 residues. J lost 4 bases, V lost 1 base, and 8 bases had no gene match. Germline-derived CDR1 and CDR2 are SGHVS and FQNEAQ. CDR3: CASSLGAGTGLYEQYF. The CDR3 bases are TGTGCCAGCAGCTTAGGTGCCGGGACAGGGTTGTACGAGCAGTACTTC. Variable domain in full (rest from reference TRBV7-8 and TRBJ2-7): GAGVSQSPRYKVAKRGQDVALRCDPISGHVSLFWYQQALGQGPEFLTYFQNEAQLDKSGLPSDRFFAERPEGSVSTLKIQRTQQEDSAVYLCASSLGAGTGLYEQYFGPGTRLTVT.

This rearrangement joins TRBV3-1 (or the pseudogene TRBV3-2) to TRBJ1-5, with 7 nucleotides matching TRBD1. The CDR3 is made up of 16 amino acids. Losses at the gene ends were 10 bases for V and 4 bases for J; bases not matched to a gene: 16. The V gene's germline CDR1 is LGHDT and CDR2 YNNKEL (reference sequence). In DNA form, the CDR3 reads TGTGCCATGAATAACCGGGGACAGAAGGAGAATCAGCCCCAGCATTTT. Translating it yields CAMNNRGQKENQPQHF.

A single count supports this clone. V gene TRBV19 combines with J gene TRBJ1-3; no clear D. The V gene lost 9 bases and the J gene lost 1 base, with 10 bases spanning the gap. The CDR3 extends over 13 amino acids. The germline V gene has CDR1 LNHDA and CDR2 SQIVND (reference sequence). DNA for the CDR3: TGTGCCAGCGGGGTATGGTCTGGAAACACCATATATTTT. Protein sequence: CASGVWSGNTIYF. The whole variable domain, remainder taken from reference TRBV19 and TRBJ1-3, is DGGITQSPKYLFRKEGQNVTLSCEQNLNHDAMYWYRQDPGQGLRLIYYSQIVNDFQKGDIAEGYSVSREKKESFPLTVTSAQKNPTAFYLCASGVWSGNTIYFGEGSWLTVV.

This clone came up a few times. V usage is TRBV5-4 and J usage is TRBJ2-7, with 8 bases fitting TRBD1. The J segment lost 1 base and the V segment lost 7 bases, leaving 4 bases of the junction unmatched. The CDR3 is made up of 13 amino acids. Per germline, CDR1 SGHNT and CDR2 YYREEE (reference sequence). CDR3 in DNA: TGTGCCAGCGGTCAGGGGGCATCCTACGAGCAGTACTTC. Encoded protein: CASGQGASYEQYF. The complete variable domain, with remaining parts taken from reference TRBV5-4 and TRBJ2-7, reads ETGVTQSPTHLIKTRGQQVTLRCSSQSGHNTVSWYQQALGQGPQFIFQYYREEENGRGNFPPRFSGLQFPNYSSELNVNALELDDSALYLCASGQGASYEQYFGPGTRLTVT.

This chain joins TRBV5-4 and TRBJ2-5; TRBD2 might be the D (5 bases). Trimming took 4 bases from V and 1 from J, leaving 8 bases between them. Germline values: CDR1 SGHNT, CDR2 YYREEE (reference sequence). The CDR3 length is 13 residues. The CDR3, as DNA: TGTGCCAGCAGCCCGGAGGTCCAAGAGACCCAGTACTTC. Translating gives CASSPEVQETQYF.

The chain recombines TRBV5-1 with TRBJ2-1; TRBD2 matches 8 bases. Per germline, CDR1 SGHRS and CDR2 YFSETQ. V trimming: 7 bases; J trimming: 0 bases; junction bases outside the gene matches: 6. The CDR3 is 15 residues long. The CDR3 loop reads CASGQGLASYNEQFF. The CDR3 coding sequence is TGCGCCAGCGGCCAAGGACTAGCCTCCTACAATGAGCAGTTCTTC.

The V gene is TRBV27, the J gene TRBJ1-2; 7 nucleotides agree with TRBD1. The germline V gene has CDR1 MNHEY and CDR2 SMNVEV (reference sequence). The CDR3 sequence is 16 residues long. V was pared by 3 bases and J by 8 bases, with 15 bases of the junction left unmatched. The CDR3 here is CASSFAPGTGAFGYTF. As DNA, the CDR3 is TGTGCCAGCAGTTTTGCCCCAGGTACAGGGGCTTTCGGCTACACCTTC.

The rearrangement links TRBV6-2 or TRBV6-3 to TRBJ2-5; 10 nucleotides align to TRBD2. Germline CDR1 MNHEY, CDR2 SVGEGT. This CDR3 has 17 amino acids. The V and J ends lost 6 bases and 1 base, in that order; junction bases with no gene match: 11. The CDR3 DNA is TGTGCCAGCAGCCAAGCCGATAGCGGGGGGATCCAAGAGACCCAGTACTTC. Its translation is CASSQADSGGIQETQYF.

This clone occurred a few times. The rearrangement joins TRBV13 to TRBJ2-7, with a possible D match to TRBD2 (5 bases). Trimming took 5 bases from V and 2 from J, leaving 13 bases between them. From germline, CDR1 is PRHDT and CDR2 FYEKMQ (reference sequence). The CDR3 has 14 residues. The CDR3 here is CASSPRGETYEQYF. The CDR3, as DNA: TGTGCCAGCAGCCCCCGTGGGGAGACCTACGAGCAGTACTTC.

The chain joins TRBV9 to TRBJ1-6; 9 nucleotides match TRBD1. The J segment lost 9 bases and the V segment lost 5 bases, leaving 3 bases of the junction unmatched. The CDR3 has 13 residues. Germline V CDR1 and CDR2: SGDLS, YYNGEE. In nucleotides, the CDR3 is TGTGCCAGCAGAACAGGGGGCGGTTCACCCCTCCACTTT. Its translation: CASRTGGGSPLHF.

The V and J genes are TRBV19 and TRBJ2-2, with TRBD1 identical over 11 bases. The CDR3 is 14 amino acids. CDR1 LNHDA and CDR2 SQIVND come from the germline V gene (reference sequence). Unmatched junction bases numbered 5, after V lost 10 bases and J lost 4 bases. CDR3 amino acids: CATGQGAATGELFF. In DNA form, the CDR3 reads TGTGCCACCGGACAGGGGGCGGCCACCGGGGAGCTGTTTTTT.

The V and J genes are TRBV4-2 and TRBJ1-1, with D maybe TRBD1 (5 bases). Germline V gives CDR1 LGHNA, CDR2 YNFKEQ. The CDR3 covers 13 residues. V was trimmed by 1 base and J by 9 bases, leaving 12 bases between them. The CDR3: CASSQGRAVKAFF. The DNA of the CDR3 is TGTGCCAGCAGCCAAGGCAGGGCGGTGAAAGCTTTCTTT.

This clone was seen more than once but under ten times. This rearrangement joins TRBV3-1 (or the pseudogene TRBV3-2) to TRBJ1-4, with D possibly being TRBD1 (6 bases). Trimming left V 4 bases short and J 8 bases short, with 17 bases between. The germline V gene encodes CDR1 LGHDT and CDR2 YNNKEL (reference sequence). This CDR3 spans 15 amino acids. CDR3 loop: CASSLRGALPEKLFF. CDR3 DNA: TGTGCCAGCAGCCTCAGGGGAGCTCTCCCCGAAAAACTGTTTTTT.

The rearrangement uses TRBV5-1 and TRBJ2-2, with D perhaps TRBD2 (5 bases). V was shortened by 0 bases and J by 6 bases, with 18 bases between the two germline ends. Germline CDR1 is SGHRS and CDR2 is YFSETQ. The CDR3 spans 17 residues. This chain's CDR3 is CASSLDVDGVASGELFF. DNA of the CDR3: TGCGCCAGCAGCTTGGATGTGGACGGGGTCGCGTCCGGGGAGCTGTTTTTT.

This sequence joins TRBV18 and TRBJ1-2; 8 positions match TRBD1. Germline values: CDR1 KGHSH, CDR2 LQKENI. This CDR3 comprises 14 residues. The V gene end was trimmed by 8 bases and the J gene end by 4 bases; junction bases not matched to a gene: 9. As DNA, the CDR3 is TGTGCCAGCGGCCCCGGACAGGGTAGCTATGGCTACACCTTC. Its protein is CASGPGQGSYGYTF.

J is TRBJ2-1 and V is TRBV3-1 (or the pseudogene TRBV3-2); D is possibly TRBD1 (5 bases). V gave up 2 bases and J gave up 2 bases, with 10 bases separating them. CDR1 and CDR2 from the germline V gene are LGHDT and YNNKEL (reference sequence). The CDR3 is 15 amino acids. The CDR3 nucleotides are TGTGCCAGCAGCCAATCAGGGCGCCCCTACAATGAGCAGTTCTTC. This translates into CASSQSGRPYNEQFF.

This chain links TRBV28 with TRBJ2-3; 11 bases are a match to TRBD2. CDR3 length equals 16 residues. The germline V gene has CDR1 MDHEN and CDR2 SYDVKM. V lost 2 bases to trimming and J lost 1 base; unmatched junction nucleotides: 2. CDR3 sequence reads: CASSLGTSGRTDTQYF. The CDR3 coding sequence is TGTGCCAGCAGTTTAGGGACTAGCGGACGCACAGATACGCAGTATTTT.

The genes are TRBV7-3 and TRBJ2-1, with D perhaps matching TRBD1 (6 bases). Per the germline V gene, CDR1 is SGHTA and CDR2 is FQGTGA. V dropped 4 bases and J dropped 7 bases, with 14 bases sitting between them. The CDR3 is made up of 14 amino acids. CDR3 nucleotide sequence: TGTGCCAGCAGCTCACAGGGTTGGAAAAATGAGCAGTTCTTC. It yields the protein CASSSQGWKNEQFF.

This clone has a single count. The rearrangement uses TRBV19 and TRBJ1-1, with a possible D match to TRBD1 (6 bases). Germline values: CDR1 LNHDA, CDR2 SQIVND (reference sequence). This CDR3 is 12 amino acids long. The V end was cut by 5 bases, the J end by 10 bases, with 14 bases between. CDR3 amino acids: CASSAQGTRAFF. CDR3 nucleotides: TGTGCCAGTAGTGCACAGGGAACTCGAGCTTTCTTT.